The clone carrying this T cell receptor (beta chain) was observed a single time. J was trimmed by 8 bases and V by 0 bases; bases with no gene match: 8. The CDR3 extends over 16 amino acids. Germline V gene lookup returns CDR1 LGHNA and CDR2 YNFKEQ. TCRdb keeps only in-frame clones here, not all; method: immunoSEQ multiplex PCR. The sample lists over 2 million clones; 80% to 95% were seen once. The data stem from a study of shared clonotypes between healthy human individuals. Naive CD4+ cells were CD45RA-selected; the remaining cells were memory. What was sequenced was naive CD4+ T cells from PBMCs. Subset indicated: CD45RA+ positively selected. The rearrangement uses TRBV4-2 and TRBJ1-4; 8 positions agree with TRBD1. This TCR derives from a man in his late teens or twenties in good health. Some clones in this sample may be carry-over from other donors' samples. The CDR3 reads CASSQDPRTGKEKLFF. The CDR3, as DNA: TGTGCCAGCAGCCAAGATCCTCGGACAGGGAAAGAAAAACTGTTTTTT.